These 20 T cell receptor beta chains came from one sample sequenced in a study of blood T cell repertoires in COVID-19. Profiling relied on immunoSEQ multiplex PCR, and the TCRdb table lists in-frame clones only, not all of them. This sample has under 250,000 clones, with more than 75% found just once. The source material was peripheral blood. The receptors come from a man aged 45 to 65 with COVID-19, enrolled during active disease.

V is TRBV9 and J is TRBJ2-1; 11 bases agree with TRBD2. The germline V gene encodes CDR1 SGDLS and CDR2 YYNGEE. There are 16 residues in the CDR3. With 0 bases clipped from V and 6 bases from J, the junction kept 5 bases outside the gene matches. In DNA, the CDR3 is TGTGCCAGCAGCGTAGAACAAACTAGCGGGAGCAATGAGCAGTTCTTC. Translation: CASSVEQTSGSNEQFF. The variable domain in full, with the rest retrieved from reference TRBV9 and TRBJ2-1, is DSGVTQTPKHLITATGQRVTLRCSPRSGDLSVYWYQQSLDQGLQFLIQYYNGEERAKGNILERFSAQQFPDLHSELNLSSLELGDSALYFCASSVEQTSGSNEQFFGPGTRLTVL.

This clone occurred a few times. V gene TRBV19 combines with J gene TRBJ2-2, with unresolved D. The CDR3 covers 15 residues. Germline-derived CDR1 and CDR2 are LNHDA and SQIVND (reference sequence). Between the trimmed V and J ends, which lost 3 bases and 3 bases, there was a span of 11 bases. In DNA, the CDR3 is TGTGCCAGTAGTATGGTCCAGGCCGACACCGGGGAGCTGTTTTTT. Residues: CASSMVQADTGELFF.

The chain joins TRBV27 to TRBJ1-5, with 9 positions matching TRBD1. Per germline, CDR1 MNHEY and CDR2 SMNVEV (reference sequence). V shed 5 bases and J 6 bases; nucleotides not matched to a gene: 11. This CDR3 has 16 amino acids. CDR3 sequence reads: CASSLLYRGRGQPQHF. CDR3 DNA sequence: TGTGCCAGCAGTCTATTATACAGGGGGCGAGGTCAGCCCCAGCATTTT.

The genes are TRBV4-2 and TRBJ2-2; tentative D call: TRBD2 (5 bases). The germline CDR1 and CDR2 sequences are LGHNA and YNFKEQ. With 3 bases removed from V and 7 bases from J, the gap between germline ends came to 15 bases. The CDR3 length is 15 residues. The CDR3 here is CASSQEDSLGGELFF. The CDR3 DNA sequence: TGTGCCAGCAGCCAGGAGGACTCCCTTGGCGGGGAGCTGTTTTTT.

This clone was picked up a small number of times. CDR3 sequence reads: CASSFKLKGDEQYF. CDR3 sequence (DNA): TGTGCCAGCAGCTTCAAGTTGAAGGGGGACGAGCAGTACTTC. The chain employs TRBV5-4 and TRBJ2-7; tentatively, D is TRBD1 (6 bases). V gave up 2 bases and J gave up 5 bases, with 14 bases separating them. The CDR3 is made up of 14 amino acids. Germline V gives CDR1 SGHNT, CDR2 YYREEE (reference sequence).

The chain carries TRBV7-8 and TRBJ2-1, with 7 bases lining up with TRBD1. Per the germline V gene, CDR1 is SGHVS and CDR2 is FQNEAQ. This CDR3 region has 17 residues. Trimming cost V 4 bases and J 7 bases; bases outside gene matches: 16. The CDR3: CASSSKLIQTTGNEQFF. The CDR3 DNA sequence: TGTGCCAGCAGCTCCAAGCTGATACAGACGACAGGGAATGAGCAGTTCTTC.

This chain joins TRBV7-9 and TRBJ1-4, with D perhaps TRBD1 (5 bases). V was cut by 6 bases and J by 7 bases, with 12 bases left in between. Looked up from germline, CDR1 is SEHNR and CDR2 is FQNEAQ (reference sequence). There are 13 residues in the CDR3. CDR3 coding DNA: TGTGCCAGCAGTCCCTGGGGGGGTGAAAAACTGTTTTTT. Protein sequence: CASSPWGGEKLFF.

The chain uses TRBV14 and TRBJ2-6; no clear D. Trimming left V 5 bases short and J 2 bases short, with 10 bases between. Germline V lookup: CDR1 SGHDN, CDR2 FVKESK. This CDR3 has 15 amino acids. In nucleotides, the CDR3 is TGTGCCAGCAGCGGGCAGTATGCTGGGGCCAACGTCCTGACTTTC. Its translation is CASSGQYAGANVLTF.

J is TRBJ2-7 and V is TRBV12-1; TRBD2, the table's D call, was not compared with the DNA. TRBV12-1 counts as a pseudogene. The CDR3 consists of 15 residues. This chain's CDR3 is CASSFDTAGEHEQYF. The CDR3 nucleotides are TGTGCCAGCAGCTTTGATACAGCGGGAGAACACGAGCAGTACTTC.

DNA of the CDR3: TGTGCCAGCAGTTCCACAGGGGTTCCCAAAGAGACCCAGTACTTC. It yields the protein CASSSTGVPKETQYF. The chain recombines TRBV6-5 with TRBJ2-5; 7 nucleotides match TRBD1. Germline CDR1 and CDR2: MNHEY and SVGAGI. V trimming: 4 bases; J trimming: 3 bases; junction bases outside the gene matches: 8. The CDR3 runs 15 residues.

The V call is TRBV6-2 or TRBV6-3, the J call TRBJ2-1; D is possibly TRBD2 (5 bases). The length of the CDR3 is 13 residues. Germline lookup yields CDR1 MNHEY and CDR2 SVGEGT. Between the trimmed V and J ends, which lost 2 bases and 7 bases, there was a span of 9 bases. Here the CDR3 DNA reads TGTGCCAGCAGTTACGGGAGCGTGAATGAGCAGTTCTTC. It is translated as CASSYGSVNEQFF.

The sample holds one count of this clone. This chain connects TRBV5-1 to TRBJ2-3, with 11 bases fitting TRBD2. CDR1 is SGHRS and CDR2 is YFSETQ in the germline V gene. The CDR3 consists of 15 residues. V was clipped by 5 bases and J by 2 bases; unmatched bases: 4. The CDR3 loop reads CASSSSGGITDTQYF. CDR3 DNA sequence: TGCGCCAGCAGTTCTAGCGGGGGGATCACAGATACGCAGTATTTT.

The V gene is TRBV6-5, the J gene TRBJ1-6, with 7 bases identical to TRBD1. V was clipped by 7 bases and J by 5 bases; unmatched bases: 5. The V gene's germline CDR1 is MNHEY and CDR2 SVGAGI. The CDR3 is made up of 14 amino acids. The CDR3 coding sequence is TGTGCCAGCAATTCACAGGGGAATAATTCACCCCTCCACTTT. Translation gives CASNSQGNNSPLHF.

The chain is built from TRBV10-3 and TRBJ2-3; D is unclear. V lost 6 bases and J lost 5, with 6 bases in between. The length of the CDR3 is 11 residues. In germline, CDR1 is ENHRY, CDR2 SYGVKD. CDR3 sequence reads: CAIRSEDTQYF. CDR3 in DNA: TGTGCCATCAGGTCAGAAGATACGCAGTATTTT.

The rearrangement links TRBV5-1 to TRBJ1-2, with 8 positions matching TRBD1. Germline V gives CDR1 SGHRS, CDR2 YFSETQ. The V gene end was trimmed by 0 bases and the J gene end by 4 bases; junction bases not matched to a gene: 2. CDR3 length equals 14 residues. CDR3 sequence: CASSLGQGLYGYTF. The CDR3 DNA sequence: TGCGCCAGCAGCTTGGGACAGGGGCTCTATGGCTACACCTTC.

This clone was detected only once. The chain recombines TRBV2 with TRBJ2-3; 9 positions agree with TRBD2. Germline CDR1 reads SNHLY; CDR2 reads FYNNEI. Trimming took 8 bases from V and 4 from J; bases not matched to a gene: 10. The CDR3 contains 15 residues. CDR3 nucleotides: TGTGCCAGCTTCAGACTAGCGGAGAGGGCAGATACGCAGTATTTT. This translates into CASFRLAERADTQYF.

V usage is TRBV19 and J usage is TRBJ1-4, with no clear D. The CDR3 consists of 15 residues. Germline loops: CDR1 LNHDA, CDR2 SQIVND (reference sequence). V lost 9 bases and J lost 0, with 14 bases in between. The CDR3 bases are TGTGCCAGCGAGGCCAGCGGAACAACTAATGAAAAACTGTTTTTT. Its translation: CASEASGTTNEKLFF. Looking up the rest from reference TRBV19 and TRBJ1-4 gives the full variable domain: DGGITQSPKYLFRKEGQNVTLSCEQNLNHDAMYWYRQDPGQGLRLIYYSQIVNDFQKGDIAEGYSVSREKKESFPLTVTSAQKNPTAFYLCASEASGTTNEKLFFGSGTQLSVL.

V and J are TRBV24-1 and TRBJ1-5; the match to TRBD1 covers 7 bases. The CDR3 runs 14 residues. The ends lost 7 bases at V and 0 bases at J; junction bases unmatched: 2. Germline values: CDR1 KGHDR, CDR2 SFDVKD. The CDR3 DNA reads TGTGCCACCAGCAGACAGGGTAGCAATCAGCCCCAGCATTTT. Translating gives CATSRQGSNQPQHF.

This clone was observed a few times. V and J are TRBV6-5 and TRBJ2-7; D not resolved. The CDR3 length is 12 residues. The germline V gene encodes CDR1 MNHEY and CDR2 SVGAGI. Trimming removed 6 bases from V and 4 bases from J, with 10 bases in between. The CDR3 is CASRARTYEQYF. Written as DNA, the CDR3 is TGTGCCAGCAGGGCCAGAACATACGAGCAGTACTTC.

This rearrangement joins TRBV6-6 to TRBJ2-3; 9 bases line up with TRBD1. Germline V gene sequence: CDR1 MNHNY, CDR2 SVGAGI (reference sequence). V lost 6 bases, J lost 4 bases, and 11 bases stayed unmatched. This CDR3 has 16 amino acids. The CDR3 DNA sequence: TGTGCCAGCAGAGGATCGGGACAGGGAGGTCCAGATACGCAGTATTTT. It codes for CASRGSGQGGPDTQYF.